A single sample gave rise to the 17 T cell receptor beta chains below, sequenced in a study of T cells in Graves' hyperthyroidism and ophthalmopathy. The CDR3 regions of TCR beta were amplified from RNA transcripts. The HTBI primer set drove a first-round RT-PCR of the TCR CDR3. TCRdb recomputed calls from the multiplex PCR reads with MiXCR, one row per CDR3 protein. Of around 600,000 distinct CDR3 sequences in the sample, 14% were seen once. Sequenced input: blood. The receptors were gathered from a woman between 18 and 30 years old with Graves' ophthalmopathy.

This clonotype showed up just a few times. The chain uses TRBV6-1 and TRBJ2-1; 12 nucleotides agree with TRBD2. The CDR3 sequence is 14 residues long. Germline V gives CDR1 MNHNS, CDR2 SASEGT. The J segment lost 13 bases and the V segment lost 9 bases, leaving 13 bases of the junction unmatched. The CDR3 region has the DNA TGTGCCAGTACCGGGACTAGCGGGCCGGGCCCCCAGTTCTTC. This translates into CASTGTSGPGPQFF.

This clonotype has a count of ten or more. V and J are TRBV29-1 and TRBJ2-2; D possibly uses TRBD1 or TRBD2 (5 bases each). This CDR3 spans 12 amino acids. Per germline, CDR1 SQVTM and CDR2 ANQGSEA. Trimming cost V 6 bases and J 4 bases, with 9 bases left between them. The CDR3, as DNA: TGCAGCGTGACGGGGCTCACCGGGGAGCTGTTTTTT. It yields the protein CSVTGLTGELFF.

This clonotype came up a few times. CDR3 protein: CASSSWDRGLAQYF. The CDR3 bases are TGTGCCAGTTCAAGCTGGGACAGGGGCCTCGCGCAGTACTTC. This chain uses TRBV19 with TRBJ2-7; 10 bases are a match to TRBD1. The trim removed 8 bases at V and 9 bases at J, leaving 13 bases unmatched. The CDR3 is 14 amino acids. From germline, CDR1 is LNHDA and CDR2 SQIVND (reference sequence).

This clonotype was observed a handful of times. V gene TRBV9 combines with J gene TRBJ2-7; 8 bases map to TRBD1. The V segment lost 4 bases and the J segment 0 bases; nucleotides outside the gene matches: 6. The V gene's germline CDR1 is SGDLS and CDR2 YYNGEE. The CDR3 loop spans 15 amino acids. The CDR3 region has the DNA TGTGCCAGCAGCTACGGACAGGGCATCTCCTACGAGCAGTACTTC. This codes for CASSYGQGISYEQYF.

This clonotype was detected ten times or more. The genes are TRBV2 and TRBJ2-7, with D possibly being TRBD1 (6 bases). This CDR3 has 13 amino acids. V lost 6 bases, J lost 2 bases, and 11 bases lay in between. Germline CDR1 and CDR2: SNHLY and FYNNEI. For the CDR3, the DNA is TGTGCCAGCAGGGGGGCCAGTACCTACGAGCAGTACTTC. It codes for CASRGASTYEQYF.

This clonotype was picked up many times. The chain combines TRBV7-2 with TRBJ2-2, with D perhaps TRBD2 (5 bases). The CDR3 is 15 residues long. The ends were cut back, 1 base at V and 3 bases at J, with 9 bases in the middle. Germline CDR1 SGHTA, CDR2 FQGNSA. The CDR3: CASSLEGLHTGELFF. The CDR3, as DNA: TGTGCCAGCAGCTTAGAAGGACTTCACACCGGGGAGCTGTTTTTT.

This clonotype appeared many times. The rearrangement joins TRBV3-1 to TRBJ2-1; TRBD2 aligns across 10 bases. This CDR3 region has 16 residues. Per the germline V gene, CDR1 is LGHDT and CDR2 is YNNKEL (reference sequence). V shed 1 base, J shed 2 bases, and the junction held 2 bases outside the gene matches. CDR3 amino acids: CASSQGLAGAYNEQFF. For the CDR3, the DNA is TGTGCCAGCAGCCAAGGGCTAGCGGGAGCCTACAATGAGCAGTTCTTC.

This clonotype occurred many times. This chain connects TRBV15 to TRBJ2-5, with D maybe TRBD2 (9 bases). Germline assignment: CDR1 LNHNV and CDR2 YYDKDF (reference sequence). V was clipped by 5 bases and J by 3 bases, with 19 bases between them. This CDR3 spans 16 amino acids. The CDR3 reads CATSLGTGGGEETQYF. Written as DNA, the CDR3 is TGTGCCACCAGCCTGGGGACAGGCGGGGGGGAAGAGACCCAGTACTTC.

The chain employs TRBV6-2 or TRBV6-3 and TRBJ2-1, with D tentatively TRBD1 (6 bases). The CDR3 has 12 residues. Germline V gene sequence: CDR1 MNHEY, CDR2 SVGEGT. V was cut by 6 bases and J by 10 bases, with 13 bases left in between. The CDR3 loop is CASSPQGGEQFF. The CDR3 DNA reads as TGTGCCAGCAGCCCACAGGGCGGCGAGCAGTTCTTC.

The sample holds many counts of this clonotype. The V gene is TRBV11-3, the J gene TRBJ2-7, with a weak D call TRBD1 (5 bases). V gave up 2 bases and J gave up 1 base, with 12 bases separating them. CDR3 length: 15 residues. The germline V gene has CDR1 SGHNT and CDR2 YENEEA. The CDR3 loop is CASSLLLGHSYEQYF. In nucleotides, the CDR3 is TGTGCCAGCAGCTTATTGCTAGGACATTCCTACGAGCAGTACTTC. The variable domain in full, with the rest retrieved from reference TRBV11-3 and TRBJ2-7, is EAGVVQSPRYKIIEKKQPVAFWCNPISGHNTLYWYLQNLGQGPELLIRYENEEAVDDSQLPKDRFSAERLKGVDSTLKIQPAELGDSAVYLCASSLLLGHSYEQYFGPGTRLTVT.

This clonotype came up many times. The chain has TRBV20-1 and TRBJ2-1; 14 bases line up with TRBD2. Trimming at V came to 6 bases and at J to 6 bases, leaving 4 bases not matched to a gene. The CDR3 totals 14 residues. Germline V gene lookup returns CDR1 DFQATT and CDR2 SNEGSKA (reference sequence). The CDR3 loop reads CSATGLAGGNEQFF. In nucleotides, the CDR3 is TGCAGTGCCACCGGACTAGCGGGAGGCAATGAGCAGTTCTTC.

The chain joins TRBV7-2 to TRBJ2-1; 7 nucleotides agree with TRBD1. This CDR3 is built from 14 residues. Germline assignment: CDR1 SGHTA and CDR2 FQGNSA. V trimming: 1 base; J trimming: 6 bases; junction bases outside the gene matches: 3. The CDR3 protein is CASSLETGFNEQFF. As DNA, the CDR3 is TGTGCCAGCAGCTTAGAGACAGGGTTCAATGAGCAGTTCTTC.

This clonotype appeared many times. This chain uses TRBV19 with TRBJ2-3; 8 nucleotides match TRBD1. The CDR3 has 14 residues. Unmatched junction bases numbered 6, after V lost 7 bases and J lost 3 bases. Germline V gene lookup returns CDR1 LNHDA and CDR2 SQIVND (reference sequence). The CDR3 DNA is TGTGCCAGTACGTTGGACAGGGCGACAGATACGCAGTATTTT. It translates to CASTLDRATDTQYF.

This clonotype was counted many times. This chain joins TRBV20-1 and TRBJ2-7; D tentatively reads TRBD1 or TRBD2 (6 bases each). Germline V gene lookup returns CDR1 DFQATT and CDR2 SNEGSKA (reference sequence). This CDR3 contains 13 residues. Deletions cut 2 bases from V and 7 bases from J, with 15 bases between. CDR3 DNA: TGCAGTGCTAGACCCTCGGGGGCGCGGGAGCAGTACTTC. This sequence encodes CSARPSGAREQYF.

V is TRBV6-4 and J is TRBJ1-5; D is ambiguous. The CDR3 has 14 residues. Trimming left V 0 bases short and J 7 bases short, with 10 bases between. The germline gives CDR1 MRHNA, CDR2 SNTAGT. The chain's CDR3 is CASSDSMGSQPQHF. CDR3 DNA: TGTGCCAGCAGTGACTCGATGGGATCCCAGCCCCAGCATTTT.

Regarding this clonotype: An end of the junction differs from the germline gene, which may be a read error. The J gene is TRBJ1-3, the V gene TRBV30; no reliable D call. In germline, CDR1 is GTSNPN, CDR2 SVGIG (reference sequence). The length of the CDR3 is 14 residues. The CDR3 region has the DNA TGTGCCTGGAGCATCCAGAGCTCTGGAAACACCACATATTTT. This sequence encodes CAWSIQSSGNTTYF.

This clonotype occurred a few times. J is TRBJ2-1 and V is TRBV6-1, with D possibly being TRBD1 (5 bases). Trimming took 5 bases from V and 0 from J, leaving 14 bases between them. The germline gives CDR1 MNHNS, CDR2 SASEGT. The CDR3 has 16 amino acids. This chain's CDR3 is CASSTGHTSSYNEQFF. The CDR3 DNA sequence: TGTGCCAGCAGTACCGGACATACGAGCTCCTACAATGAGCAGTTCTTC.